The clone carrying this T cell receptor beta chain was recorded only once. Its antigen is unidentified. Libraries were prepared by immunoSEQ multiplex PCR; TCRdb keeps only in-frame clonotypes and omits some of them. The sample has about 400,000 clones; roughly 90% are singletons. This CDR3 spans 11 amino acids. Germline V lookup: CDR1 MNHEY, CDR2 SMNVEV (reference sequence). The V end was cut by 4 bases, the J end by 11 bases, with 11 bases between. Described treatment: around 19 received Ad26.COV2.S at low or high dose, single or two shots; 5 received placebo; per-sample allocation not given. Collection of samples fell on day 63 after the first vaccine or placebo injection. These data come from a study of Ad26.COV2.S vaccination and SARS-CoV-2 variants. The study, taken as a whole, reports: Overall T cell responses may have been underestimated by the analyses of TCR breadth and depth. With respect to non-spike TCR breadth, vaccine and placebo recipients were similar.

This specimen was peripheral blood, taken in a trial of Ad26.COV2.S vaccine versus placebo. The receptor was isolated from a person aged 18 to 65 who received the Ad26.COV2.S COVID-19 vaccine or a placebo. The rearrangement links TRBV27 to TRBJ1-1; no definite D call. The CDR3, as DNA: TGTGCCAGCAGTTCTCGAGGGAAGGCTTTCTTT. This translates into CASSSRGKAFF.